This T cell receptor (beta chain) came from a study of blood T cells in healthy people across ages. This clonotype was seen a few times. Then a second PCR, running roughly 6 to 12 cycles, was carried out with a sample-barcoded 5' primer and a J-beta primer mix. TCRdb redid the calling of the 5' RACE reads with MiXCR, one entry per CDR3 protein. This sample has 1.4 million to 1.5 million distinct CDR3 sequences, with approximately 40% found just once. V lost 5 bases and J 7 bases, leaving 12 bases between the germline ends. CDR1 SEHNR and CDR2 FQNEAQ come from the germline V gene (reference sequence). CDR3 length equals 13 residues.

The chain combines TRBV7-9 with TRBJ2-1; perhaps D is TRBD1 or TRBD2 (5 bases each). The sample was blood. The receptor was isolated from a woman aged 18-30 years in good health. The DNA of the CDR3 is TGTGCCAGCAGCCCAGGGAGCGCTAATGAGCAGTTCTTC. This translates into CASSPGSANEQFF.